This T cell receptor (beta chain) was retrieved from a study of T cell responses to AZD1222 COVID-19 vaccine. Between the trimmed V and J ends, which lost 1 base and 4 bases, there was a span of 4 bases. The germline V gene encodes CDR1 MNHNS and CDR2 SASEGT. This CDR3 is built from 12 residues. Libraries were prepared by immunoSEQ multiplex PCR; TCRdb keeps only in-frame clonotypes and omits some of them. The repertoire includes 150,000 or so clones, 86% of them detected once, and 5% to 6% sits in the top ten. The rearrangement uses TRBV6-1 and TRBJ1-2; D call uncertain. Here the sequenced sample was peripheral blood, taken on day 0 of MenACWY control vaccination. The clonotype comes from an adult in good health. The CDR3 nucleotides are TGTGCCAGCAGTGAAGTGACCTATGGCTACACCTTC. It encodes CASSEVTYGYTF.